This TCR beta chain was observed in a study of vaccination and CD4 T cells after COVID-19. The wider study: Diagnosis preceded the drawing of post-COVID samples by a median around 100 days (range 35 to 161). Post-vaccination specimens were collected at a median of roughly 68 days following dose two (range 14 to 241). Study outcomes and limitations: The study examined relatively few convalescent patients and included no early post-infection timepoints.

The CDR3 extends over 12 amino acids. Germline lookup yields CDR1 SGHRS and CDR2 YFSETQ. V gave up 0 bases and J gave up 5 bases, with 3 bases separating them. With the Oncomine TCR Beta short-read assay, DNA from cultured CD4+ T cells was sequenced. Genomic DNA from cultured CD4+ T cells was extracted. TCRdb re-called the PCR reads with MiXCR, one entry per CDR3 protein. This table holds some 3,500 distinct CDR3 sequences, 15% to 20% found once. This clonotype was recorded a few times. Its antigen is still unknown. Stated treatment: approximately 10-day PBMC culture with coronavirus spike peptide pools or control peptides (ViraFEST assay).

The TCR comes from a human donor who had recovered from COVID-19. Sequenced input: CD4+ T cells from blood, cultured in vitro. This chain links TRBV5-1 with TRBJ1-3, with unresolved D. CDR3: CASSLDRNTIYF. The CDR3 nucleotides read TGCGCCAGCAGCTTGGATAGAAACACCATATATTTT.